This record concerns one TCR beta chain sequence. These data belong to a study of early T cells in non-severe SARS-CoV-2 infection. The CDR3 is made up of 15 amino acids. Trimming at V came to 2 bases and at J to 5 bases, leaving 9 bases not matched to a gene. Germline V lookup: CDR1 DFQATT, CDR2 SNEGSKA (reference sequence). TCRdb processed the 5' RACE reads anew with MiXCR; each CDR3 protein has one entry. The table has tens of thousands of distinct CDR3 sequences, roughly 9.5% seen once. Sequencing input: whole blood. The J gene is TRBJ2-3, the V gene TRBV20-1, with TRBD2 matching over 8 bases. This receptor was identified in an adult who was a healthcare worker with PCR-confirmed SARS-CoV-2 infection or an uninfected control (not recorded which). In DNA, the CDR3 is TGCAGTGCTAGACCTCGGGGGGGCCGGGGAGATACGCAGTATTTT. Its protein is CSARPRGGRGDTQYF.